This section outlines one T cell receptor (beta chain) sequence together with its context. Its matching antigen is unknown. TCRdb redid the calling of the 5' RACE reads with MiXCR, one entry per CDR3 protein. The sample shows around 490,000 distinct CDR3 sequences, about 13% of them seen only once. The sample is drawn from a study of identical twins. Study-level points and caveats: Out-of-frame alpha sequences shared between twins exhibited an excess of low generation probability.

Germline V gives CDR1 SGHTA, CDR2 FQGNSA. This CDR3 is 16 amino acids long. V lost 0 bases and J lost 2; bases outside the gene matches: 5. This same sample was also taken into another study, of yellow fever vaccine responses in identical twins. That paper adds: In identical twins, vaccine T cell responses appeared partly shared and partly individual.

V and J are TRBV7-2 and TRBJ2-7; 9 bases are shared with TRBD2. The sample comprised CD4+ T cells sorted from blood. This clonotype originated in a woman aged 18-29 years in good health. CDR3 coding DNA: TGTGCCAGCAGCTTAGCGGGGCTAGCGGGAACCTACGAGCAGTACTTC. This translates into CASSLAGLAGTYEQYF.